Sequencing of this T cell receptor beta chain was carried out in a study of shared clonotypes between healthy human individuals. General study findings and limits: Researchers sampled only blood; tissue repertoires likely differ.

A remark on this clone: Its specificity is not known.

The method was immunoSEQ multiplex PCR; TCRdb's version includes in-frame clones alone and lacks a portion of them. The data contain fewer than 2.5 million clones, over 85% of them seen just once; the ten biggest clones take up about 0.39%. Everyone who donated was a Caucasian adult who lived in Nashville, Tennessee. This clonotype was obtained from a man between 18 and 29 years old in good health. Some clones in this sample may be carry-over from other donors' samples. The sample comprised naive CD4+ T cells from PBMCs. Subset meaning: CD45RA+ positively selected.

CDR3 in amino acids: CASSKGTRGFHEQYF. The CDR3 nucleotides read TGTGCCAGCAGCAAAGGCACCCGGGGTTTCCACGAGCAGTACTTC. The rearrangement uses TRBV21-1 and TRBJ2-7; the table's D gene call, TRBD2, was not cross checked with the DNA. TRBV21-1 constitutes a pseudogene. There are 15 residues in the CDR3.